This passage covers 28 T cell receptor beta chains from one sample sequenced in a study of post-analysis software for immune sequencing data. Study results and caveats: Controls had lower frequencies than patients of five TRBV segments, which included TRBV5-6, TRBV5-1 and TRBV20-1.

These TCRs' antigens remain unknown. Researchers reported that TCR beta cDNA libraries carried unique molecular identifiers. TCRdb used MiXCR to reprocess the PCR reads, holding one entry per CDR3 protein. This sample has about 560,000 distinct CDR3 sequences, with 44% found just once. Input material: blood. These TCRs come from a girl between 5 and 17 years old with multiple sclerosis.

This CDR3 is CASSYPGLAGVHKNIQYF. The DNA of the CDR3 is TGTGCCAGCAGTTACCCGGGACTAGCGGGAGTACACAAAAACATTCAGTACTTC. The rearrangement links TRBV6-2 or TRBV6-3 to TRBJ2-4, with TRBD2 identical over 14 bases. The CDR3 has 18 residues. Germline-derived CDR1 and CDR2 are MNHEY and SVGEGT. V shed 2 bases and J 3 bases; nucleotides not matched to a gene: 6.

The chain employs TRBV12-3 or TRBV12-4 and TRBJ2-5, with 8 bases lining up with TRBD2. The J call is in doubt because the DNA end fits TRBJ2-1 better. The CDR3 length is 18 residues. DNA of the CDR3: TGTGCCAGCAGTTTTGGACTAGCCGCATTTGGGTTGCAAGAGACCCAGTTCTTC. It specifies CASSFGLAAFGLQETQFF.

The chain links TRBV4-1 to TRBJ1-6; no firm D call. The CDR3 consists of 15 residues. Germline lookup yields CDR1 MGHRA and CDR2 YSYEKL. With 4 bases removed from V and 6 bases from J, the gap between germline ends came to 13 bases. The CDR3: CASSLNRVLNSPLHF. The CDR3, as DNA: TGCGCCAGCAGCCTCAACCGGGTCCTTAATTCACCCCTCCACTTT.

The genes are TRBV2 and TRBJ2-3, with unresolved D. The CDR3 has 12 residues. V was clipped by 1 base and J by 2 bases, with 1 base between them. Per germline, CDR1 SNHLY and CDR2 FYNNEI. This CDR3 is CASSEVTDTQYF. CDR3 in DNA: TGTGCCAGCAGTGAAGTCACAGATACGCAGTATTTT.

V gene TRBV19 combines with J gene TRBJ2-1, with 13 bases fitting TRBD2. Germline V gene sequence: CDR1 LNHDA, CDR2 SQIVND (reference sequence). The CDR3 covers 17 residues. The V gene end was trimmed by 5 bases and the J gene end by 5 bases; junction bases not matched to a gene: 9. CDR3 coding DNA: TGTGCCAGTAGTCGTGCCGGGACTAGCGGGACCCACAATGAGCAGTTCTTC. It encodes CASSRAGTSGTHNEQFF.

This clonotype showed up just a few times. This rearrangement joins TRBV10-3 to TRBJ2-7, with 10 bases fitting TRBD2. The CDR3 loop spans 14 amino acids. With 6 bases clipped from V and 3 bases from J, the junction kept 5 bases outside the gene matches. CDR1 and CDR2 (germline): ENHRY, SYGVKD. Here the CDR3 reads CAIRTGTSDYEQYF. In DNA, the CDR3 is TGTGCCATCAGAACGGGGACTAGCGACTACGAGCAGTACTTC.

This clonotype has only a few counts. The chain links TRBV6-5 to TRBJ2-7, with TRBD1 matching over 9 bases. Germline assignment: CDR1 MNHEY and CDR2 SVGAGI. This CDR3 is 16 amino acids long. After removal of 10 bases from V and 6 bases from J, the junction contained 19 bases not matched to a gene. The CDR3 bases are TGTGCCACCCAACCAAACGAAGGGGACAGGGCAAGCGAGCAGTACTTC. Its protein is CATQPNEGDRASEQYF.

A few counts support this clonotype. V gene TRBV5-1 combines with J gene TRBJ1-2; TRBD1 might be the D (5 bases). The CDR3 consists of 13 residues. Deletions cut 2 bases from V and 8 bases from J, with 13 bases between. The V gene's germline CDR1 is SGHRS and CDR2 YFSETQ. CDR3 coding DNA: TGCGCCAGCAGCTTTGACAGTCTGGGGGGCTACACCTTC. It encodes CASSFDSLGGYTF.

V is TRBV28 and J is TRBJ1-2, with D unresolved. V lost 1 base and J lost 8, with 14 bases in between. The CDR3 is 14 residues long. Germline CDR1 is MDHEN and CDR2 is SYDVKM. CDR3 in amino acids: CASSLSGRWLGYTF. CDR3 DNA sequence: TGTGCCAGCAGTTTATCTGGCCGGTGGTTAGGCTACACCTTC.

The V gene is TRBV12-3 or TRBV12-4, the J gene TRBJ2-1, with 7 bases lining up with TRBD1. V lost 6 bases to trimming and J lost 0 bases; unmatched junction nucleotides: 5. This CDR3 has 15 residues. CDR3 DNA: TGTGCCAGCAGCGGACAGGAAAGCTCCTACAATGAGCAGTTCTTC. This translates into CASSGQESSYNEQFF.

V usage is TRBV21-1 and J usage is TRBJ2-7; the tabulated D call, TRBD1, remains unverified against the DNA. TRBV21-1 is a pseudogene locus. This CDR3 spans 17 amino acids. The CDR3 sequence is CASSKEASRAGGNEQYF. The CDR3 DNA is TGTGCCAGCAGCAAAGAAGCATCACGGGCAGGGGGCAACGAGCAGTACTTC.

In this sample, this clonotype turned up many times. The chain recombines TRBV20-1 with TRBJ1-1, with 8 bases that match TRBD1. The CDR3 extends over 12 amino acids. The J segment lost 4 bases and the V segment lost 8 bases, leaving 6 bases of the junction unmatched. The germline gives CDR1 DFQATT, CDR2 SNEGSKA (reference sequence). CDR3 protein: CSTMTGATEAFF. The CDR3 region has the DNA TGCAGTACAATGACAGGGGCCACTGAAGCTTTCTTT.

V gene TRBV20-1 combines with J gene TRBJ2-7; D gene ambiguous. In germline, CDR1 is DFQATT, CDR2 SNEGSKA (reference sequence). This CDR3 is built from 14 residues. Trimming removed 0 bases at V and 3 bases at J, with 12 bases between. The CDR3 spells CSARDPRSNYEQYF. The DNA of the CDR3 is TGCAGTGCTAGAGATCCCCGGTCCAACTACGAGCAGTACTTC.

In nucleotides, the CDR3 is TGCGCCAGCAGCTTGGTTACTAGCGGGAGGATGGCTGAGCAGTTCTTC. It encodes CASSLVTSGRMAEQFF. The chain combines TRBV5-1 with TRBJ2-1, with 12 bases identical to TRBD2. Looked up from germline, CDR1 is SGHRS and CDR2 is YFSETQ. With V trimmed by 0 bases and J by 9 bases, 7 bases remained unmatched. The CDR3 covers 16 residues.

The chain employs TRBV6-6 and TRBJ2-6, with a possible D match to TRBD1 (5 bases). The V end was cut by 7 bases, the J end by 4 bases, with 20 bases between. CDR3 length: 17 residues. From germline, CDR1 is MNHNY and CDR2 SVGAGI (reference sequence). Here the CDR3 DNA reads TGTGCCAGCACAAGTTCGGACAAGGGGTCCGGGGCCAACGTCCTGACTTTC. Translation: CASTSSDKGSGANVLTF.

V gene TRBV29-1 combines with J gene TRBJ1-2, with D possibly matching TRBD1 (5 bases). Trimming took 4 bases from V and 9 from J, leaving 12 bases between them. In germline, CDR1 is SQVTM, CDR2 ANQGSEA. This CDR3 contains 11 residues. The CDR3 here is CSVVDPDSYTF. CDR3 DNA: TGCAGCGTTGTCGACCCGGACAGCTACACCTTC.

The J gene is TRBJ2-4, the V gene TRBV9; TRBD2 aligns across 7 bases. Germline CDR1 SGDLS, CDR2 YYNGEE. J gave up 2 bases and V 0 bases, and 5 bases lay outside the gene matches. This CDR3 spans 16 amino acids. The CDR3 nucleotides read TGTGCCAGCAGCGTAGGCGGGGGTCTAACCAAAAACATTCAGTACTTC. Translated, it gives CASSVGGGLTKNIQYF.

This clonotype was seen more than once but under ten times. The chain has TRBV10-3 and TRBJ2-7; D is tentatively TRBD1 or TRBD2 (5 bases each). V was shortened by 3 bases and J by 0 bases, with 18 bases between the two germline ends. Germline assignment: CDR1 ENHRY and CDR2 SYGVKD. This CDR3 is built from 17 residues. The CDR3 DNA reads TGTGCCATCAGTGAATCCGGAGAGGGACGGAGCTCCTACGAGCAGTACTTC. This translates into CAISESGEGRSSYEQYF.

The rearrangement links TRBV7-9 to TRBJ2-4; a possible D gene is TRBD2 (7 bases). CDR3 length equals 16 residues. CDR1 and CDR2 from the germline V gene are SEHNR and FQNEAQ (reference sequence). V was cut by 3 bases and J by 2 bases, with 14 bases left in between. The CDR3 sequence: CASSFSGGATKNIQYF. The CDR3 DNA follows: TGTGCCAGCAGCTTTTCGGGGGGCGCGACCAAAAACATTCAGTACTTC.

This clonotype came up a few times. This sequence joins TRBV4-2 and TRBJ2-1; tentative D call: TRBD2 (7 bases). This CDR3 has 16 residues. Germline V gene lookup returns CDR1 LGHNA and CDR2 YNFKEQ. Trimming left V 3 bases short and J 0 bases short, with 12 bases between. The CDR3 DNA reads TGTGCCAGCAGCCACGGGGGGCCGTACTCCTACAATGAGCAGTTCTTC. Protein: CASSHGGPYSYNEQFF.

This chain's CDR3 is CSASNVDRAHEQYF. The DNA of the CDR3 is TGCAGTGCTAGTAATGTGGACAGGGCCCACGAGCAGTACTTC. The V gene is TRBV20-1, the J gene TRBJ2-5; 8 nucleotides align to TRBD1. The last part of the DNA fits TRBJ2-7 better; the J call may be wrong. CDR3 length: 14 amino acids. Germline CDR1 DFQATT, CDR2 SNEGSKA (reference sequence).

This clonotype was observed a few times. The CDR3 loop reads CASIRDRGDTQYF. In nucleotides, the CDR3 is TGTGCCAGCATTAGGGACCGGGGAGATACGCAGTATTTT. The rearrangement uses TRBV12-3 or TRBV12-4 and TRBJ2-3; D could derive from TRBD1 or TRBD2 (5 bases each). Trimming removed 7 bases from V and 5 bases from J, with 13 bases in between. CDR3 length: 13 amino acids.

This chain links TRBV11-2 with TRBJ1-4; D unclear. This CDR3 is built from 14 residues. The V and J ends lost 4 bases and 2 bases respectively, with 8 bases between them. Germline values: CDR1 SGHAT, CDR2 FQNNGV. CDR3 sequence reads: CASSSLRTNEKLFF. The CDR3 DNA is TGTGCCAGCAGCTCCCTCAGGACTAATGAAAAACTGTTTTTT. The whole variable domain, remainder taken from reference TRBV11-2 and TRBJ1-4, is EAGVAQSPRYKIIEKRQSVAFWCNPISGHATLYWYQQILGQGPKLLIQFQNNGVVDDSQLPKDRFSAERLKGVDSTLKIQPAKLEDSAVYLCASSSLRTNEKLFFGSGTQLSVL.

The CDR3 nucleotides are TGTGCCAGCTCACCAGATCCCAGCGCCTACGAGCAGTACTTC. It yields the protein CASSPDPSAYEQYF. This rearrangement joins TRBV18 to TRBJ2-7; D call uncertain. CDR1 and CDR2 (germline): KGHSH, LQKENI. The CDR3 runs to 14 residues. Trimming removed 2 bases from V and 2 bases from J, with 10 bases in between. Full variable domain (remainder filled in from reference TRBV18 and TRBJ2-7): NAGVMQNPRHLVRRRGQEARLRCSPMKGHSHVYWYRQLPEEGLKFMVYLQKENIIDESGMPKERFSAEFPKEGPSILRIQQVVRGDSAAYFCASSPDPSAYEQYFGPGTRLTVT.

This chain joins TRBV6-6 and TRBJ2-4, with 10 bases that match TRBD1. The closer fit of TRBJ2-7 to the DNA end suggests the J call may be wrong. Germline CDR1 and CDR2: MNHNY and SVGAGI (reference sequence). The CDR3 loop spans 14 amino acids. The CDR3 sequence is CASWGQGSAYEQYF. In DNA, the CDR3 is TGTGCCAGCTGGGGACAGGGGTCAGCCTACGAGCAGTACTTC.

The rearrangement links TRBV11-1 to TRBJ2-6; D remains unclear. V was shortened by 5 bases and J by 1 base, with 27 bases between the two germline ends. The CDR3 is made up of 21 amino acids. Germline values: CDR1 SGHAT, CDR2 FQDESV (reference sequence). CDR3 residues: CASSPRPRWQKVPSGANVLTF. The CDR3 coding sequence is TGTGCCAGCAGCCCGCGCCCACGATGGCAGAAGGTCCCTTCTGGGGCCAACGTCCTGACTTTC.

This clonotype occurred a few times. The genes are TRBV12-3 or TRBV12-4 and TRBJ2-1; 9 positions match TRBD2. With V trimmed by 6 bases and J by 9 bases, 12 bases remained unmatched. The CDR3 extends over 15 amino acids. Here the CDR3 DNA reads TGTGCCAGCAGCCCTGGGACTAGCAGTGAGGGTGAGCAGTTCTTC. Residues: CASSPGTSSEGEQFF.

A word on this clonotype: This clone may be a read error of a much larger clone one base away. The chain combines TRBV20-1 with TRBJ2-5; TRBD2 agrees at 8 bases. The germline gives CDR1 DFQATT, CDR2 SNEGSKA (reference sequence). The CDR3 covers 17 residues. V dropped 5 bases and J dropped 11; count of bases not matched to a gene: 25. For the CDR3, the DNA is TGCAGTGCTGAACCGGGGACTAGGAGGTTAGGTTACAATGAGCAGTACTTC. Its translation is CSAEPGTRRLGYNEQYF.